Following are 7 T cell receptor beta chains from one sample sequenced in a study of T cells in Graves' hyperthyroidism and ophthalmopathy. The investigators amplified TCR beta CDR3 regions from RNA transcripts. The TCR CDR3 was amplified in a first-round RT-PCR using the HTBI primer set. TCRdb reprocessed the multiplex PCR reads with MiXCR, giving one entry per CDR3 protein. The sample contains approximately 630,000 distinct CDR3 sequences, 15% to 20% of which appear only once. Sequences were obtained from blood. Receptors were obtained from a woman aged 25 to 45 with Graves' hyperthyroidism.

The sample holds many counts of this clonotype. This sequence joins TRBV29-1 and TRBJ2-3, with a tentative D call TRBD2 (6 bases). This CDR3 contains 11 residues. Looked up from germline, CDR1 is SQVTM and CDR2 is ANQGSEA. The CDR3 DNA follows: TGCAGTCCGCGGGACACAGATACGCAGTATTTT. Translated, it gives CSPRDTDTQYF.

This clonotype has ten or more counts. V usage is TRBV13 and J usage is TRBJ2-1; 9 bases are a match to TRBD1. Trimming removed 5 bases from V and 1 base from J; junction bases left unmatched: 15. Per the germline V gene, CDR1 is PRHDT and CDR2 is FYEKMQ (reference sequence). The CDR3 has 19 residues. The CDR3 protein is CASSTRDRDSGPSYNEQFF. CDR3 nucleotide sequence: TGTGCCAGCAGCACCCGGGACAGGGATTCCGGCCCATCCTACAATGAGCAGTTCTTC.

In this sample, this clonotype turned up many times. The chain has TRBV19 and TRBJ1-1, with a tentative D call TRBD1 (5 bases). The CDR3 spans 13 residues. V dropped 5 bases and J dropped 1 base, with 8 bases sitting between them. Per the germline V gene, CDR1 is LNHDA and CDR2 is SQIVND (reference sequence). CDR3 coding DNA: TGTGCCAGTAGTGCGACAGCGAACACTGAAGCTTTCTTT. It translates to CASSATANTEAFF.

In its sample, this clonotype was seen many times. The chain has TRBV28 and TRBJ2-7; a possible D gene is TRBD1 (5 bases). The CDR3 is made up of 13 amino acids. V gave up 6 bases and J gave up 4 bases, with 13 bases separating them. Germline CDR1 reads MDHEN; CDR2 reads SYDVKM. The CDR3 spells CASSPTALYEQYF. CDR3 sequence (DNA): TGTGCCAGCAGCCCGACAGCCCTGTACGAGCAGTACTTC.

This clonotype was picked up many times. This rearrangement joins TRBV18 to TRBJ2-1; no firm D call. Germline CDR1 reads KGHSH; CDR2 reads LQKENI. The V end lost 8 bases, the J end lost 3 bases, and 11 bases lay between the germline ends. The CDR3 consists of 13 residues. The CDR3 spells CASSPGVYNEQFF. Here the CDR3 DNA reads TGTGCCAGCAGCCCAGGCGTCTACAATGAGCAGTTCTTC.

Only a few counts were recorded for this clonotype. The chain employs TRBV28 and TRBJ2-6; TRBD2 is a possible D gene (5 bases). The CDR3 is 15 amino acids. With 5 bases removed from V and 1 base from J, the gap between germline ends came to 9 bases. CDR1 is MDHEN, CDR2 SYDVKM, per germline. Written as DNA, the CDR3 is TGTGCCAGCAGTAATTCGGGGTCTGGGGCCAACGTCCTGACTTTC. Translating it yields CASSNSGSGANVLTF.

This clonotype was counted many times. The genes are TRBV28 and TRBJ2-3, with a tentative D call TRBD1 (8 bases). CDR1 is MDHEN and CDR2 is SYDVKM in the germline V gene. The germline V and J ends were trimmed by 10 bases and 2 bases, with 19 bases remaining between them. There are 15 residues in the CDR3. The chain's CDR3 is CATQGGDRTTDTQYF. The CDR3 bases are TGTGCCACCCAGGGGGGGGACAGGACCACAGATACGCAGTATTTT.